This is a list of T cell receptor beta chains from one sample in a study of T cell responses to AZD1222 COVID-19 vaccine. The data were produced by immunoSEQ multiplex PCR, yet TCRdb's version contains in-frame clones alone and is incomplete. The sample has about 200,000 clones; just over 90% are singletons. This sample comprised peripheral blood, obtained 28 days after the second dose of the MenACWY control vaccine. The source is an adult who received the MenACWY meningococcal vaccine as a control. CDR3s include the opening cysteine and the closing phenylalanine or tryptophan. The D gene is left open where the match is weak. Expanded clones are given a class, and other clones once, few, many or no size at all.

v_call,d_call,j_call,clone_size,cdr3_aa,cdr3_nt
TRBV27,TRBD1,TRBJ2-3,.,CASSGTGSRTDTQYF,TGTGCCAGCAGTGGGACAGGGTCTCGCACAGATACGCAGTATTTT
TRBV7-2,.,TRBJ1-6,.,CASSSGRINSPLHF,TGTGCCAGCAGCAGCGGACGGATTAATTCACCCCTCCACTTT
TRBV18,TRBD1,TRBJ1-2,few,CASSPPGQGRDGYTF,TGTGCCAGCTCACCGCCGGGACAGGGGAGGGATGGCTACACCTTC
TRBV7-3,.,TRBJ2-5,.,CASSLLGAAQETQYF,TGTGCCAGCAGCTTGTTAGGGGCAGCCCAAGAGACCCAGTACTTC
TRBV5-1,.,TRBJ2-5,.,CASSLGGAPVETQYF,TGCGCCAGCAGCTTGGGGGGGGCGCCGGTAGAGACCCAGTACTTC
TRBV19,.,TRBJ1-6,.,CASSRRTDSPLHF,TGTGCCAGTAGTAGGAGGACGGATTCACCCCTCCACTTT
TRBV7-3,TRBD1,TRBJ2-7,.,CASSAAGTAPYEQYF,TGTGCCAGCAGCGCCGCCGGGACAGCCCCCTACGAGCAGTACTTC
TRBV7-2,TRBD1,TRBJ2-1,.,CASSHRGTGVDNEQFF,TGTGCCAGCAGCCACCGAGGGACAGGGGTGGACAATGAGCAGTTCTTC
TRBV29-1,.,TRBJ2-6,.,CSVGDFSGANVLTF,TGCAGCGTCGGGGATTTCTCTGGGGCCAACGTCCTGACTTTC
TRBV7-3,.,TRBJ2-5,.,CSGGGRETQYF,TGTTCCGGAGGGGGGCGAGAGACCCAGTACTTC
TRBV5-1,TRBD1,TRBJ1-5,.,CASSAGTGNNQPQHF,TGCGCCAGCAGCGCTGGGACAGGGAACAATCAGCCCCAGCATTTT
TRBV18,TRBD1,TRBJ2-7,.,CASSPRTGVDEQYF,TGTGCCAGCTCACCTCGGACAGGGGTGGACGAGCAGTACTTC
TRBV30,.,TRBJ2-2,.,CAWSPPASWNTGELFF,TGTGCCTGGAGTCCCCCGGCCTCTTGGAACACCGGGGAGCTGTTTTTT
TRBV7-3,.,TRBJ2-3,.,CASSSAASTDTQYF,TGTGCCAGCAGCTCAGCGGCCAGCACAGATACGCAGTATTTT
TRBV5-5,.,TRBJ1-5,.,CASSLQEGNQPQHF,TGTGCCAGCAGCTTGCAGGAGGGCAATCAGCCCCAGCATTTT
TRBV9,TRBD1,TRBJ2-1,.,CASSVSGTGRASYNEQFF,TGTGCCAGCAGCGTATCCGGGACAGGGCGGGCGTCCTACAATGAGCAGTTCTTC
TRBV3-1/TRBV3-2,TRBD1,TRBJ1-4,.,CASRRTGAQEKLFF,TGTGCCAGCCGCAGGACAGGGGCGCAGGAAAAACTGTTTTTT
TRBV30,.,TRBJ1-2,few,CAWSEGGVNYGYTF,TGTGCCTGGAGTGAGGGGGGAGTTAACTATGGCTACACCTTC
TRBV9,.,TRBJ1-2,.,CASSPKVSGHYGYTF,TGTGCCAGCAGCCCCAAGGTCTCGGGGCACTATGGCTACACCTTC
TRBV15,.,TRBJ1-5,.,CATSRDQSVGERPQHF,TGTGCCACCAGCAGAGATCAGAGTGTCGGGGAAAGGCCCCAGCATTTT
TRBV27,.,TRBJ2-3,.,CASSFGQGTDTQYF,TGTGCCAGCAGTTTTGGGCAGGGAACAGATACGCAGTATTTT
TRBV19,.,TRBJ2-1,few,CASRNQAYNEQFF,TGTGCCAGTAGAAATCAGGCCTACAATGAGCAGTTCTTC
TRBV6-5,TRBD2,TRBJ2-3,.,CASSTLVAGADTQYF,TGTGCCAGCAGTACCTTGGTAGCGGGAGCGGATACGCAGTATTTT
TRBV6-5,.,TRBJ1-3,few,CASRGGHGNTIYF,TGTGCCAGTAGAGGGGGACATGGGAACACCATATATTTT
TRBV7-8,.,TRBJ2-7,.,CASSLAVSEGQPYEQYF,TGTGCCAGCAGCTTAGCCGTCTCAGAGGGGCAACCCTACGAGCAGTACTTC
TRBV30,TRBD1,TRBJ1-5,.,CAWSLGQGPQPQHF,TGTGCCTGGAGTTTGGGACAGGGTCCCCAGCCCCAGCATTTT